Listed here are 12 T cell receptor beta chains from one sample, sequenced in a study of blood T cells in healthy people across ages. A second roughly 7 to 12 cycle PCR used barcoded and J-beta primers. TCRdb used MiXCR to reprocess the 5' RACE reads, holding one entry per CDR3 protein. This sample yields 1,800,000 or so distinct CDR3 sequences, of which around 40% are seen a single time; 23% belongs to the top ten. The sequenced sample was blood. The receptors derive from a human donor in good health.

The V gene is TRBV20-1, the J gene TRBJ2-3; 7 positions match TRBD1. This CDR3 region has 14 residues. V dropped 0 bases and J dropped 6; count of bases not matched to a gene: 6. The germline CDR1 and CDR2 sequences are DFQATT and SNEGSKA (reference sequence). CDR3 sequence (DNA): TGCAGTGCTAGAGAGCTACAGGGGTTGGATACGCAGTATTTT. Protein sequence: CSARELQGLDTQYF.

The chain links TRBV20-1 to TRBJ1-4; D remains ambiguous. This CDR3 has 14 residues. Trimming shortened V by 0 bases and J by 7 bases, and 12 bases separated the two germline ends. CDR1 is DFQATT, CDR2 SNEGSKA, per germline (reference sequence). The CDR3 coding sequence is TGCAGTGCTAGAGATCAGATAGGGAGTGAAAAACTGTTTTTT. Translating gives CSARDQIGSEKLFF.

This clonotype was detected a few times. CDR3 region: CASSQDFWGGGRETQYF. The DNA for the CDR3 is TGCGCCAGCAGCCAAGACTTCTGGGGGGGGGGCCGGGAGACCCAGTACTTC. The chain recombines TRBV4-3 with TRBJ2-5; perhaps TRBD2 as D (7 bases). The CDR3 loop spans 17 amino acids. Trimming took off 0 bases at V and 5 bases at J, with 19 bases between the two ends. The germline CDR1 and CDR2 sequences are LGHNA and YSLEER.

This clonotype occurred a few times. The CDR3 DNA reads as TGCGCCAGCAGCTTCAGCAGGGCCCACACAGATACGCAGTATTTT. It codes for CASSFSRAHTDTQYF. The chain carries TRBV5-1 and TRBJ2-3, with D possibly being TRBD1 (5 bases). From germline, CDR1 is SGHRS and CDR2 YFSETQ. CDR3 length: 15 amino acids. V lost 2 bases and J 2 bases, leaving 12 bases between the germline ends.

This clonotype was recorded a few times. The chain joins TRBV10-3 to TRBJ1-2, with TRBD1 matching over 8 bases. Germline CDR1 is ENHRY and CDR2 is SYGVKD. Trimming removed 7 bases from V and 4 bases from J; junction bases left unmatched: 8. The CDR3 runs to 14 residues. CDR3 nucleotides: TGTGCCATCATGTCGGACAGGGCCTCCTATGGCTACACCTTC. It codes for CAIMSDRASYGYTF.

The chain has TRBV13 and TRBJ1-3, with D uncertain. The CDR3 sequence is 14 residues long. CDR1 is PRHDT, CDR2 FYEKMQ, per germline (reference sequence). V lost 3 bases, J lost 4 bases, and 10 bases lay in between. CDR3 sequence (DNA): TGTGCCAGCAGCTTCCCCCAAGTGGGAAACACCATATATTTT. Protein sequence: CASSFPQVGNTIYF.

The genes are TRBV28 and TRBJ1-4, with a weak D call TRBD1 (5 bases). Germline loops: CDR1 MDHEN, CDR2 SYDVKM. Trimming pared 2 bases from V and 14 bases from J, leaving 12 bases between. The CDR3 loop spans 12 amino acids. The CDR3 DNA follows: TGTGCCAGCAGTTTAGAGACAGTAAGGCTGTTTTTT. The encoded protein is CASSLETVRLFF. The full variable domain, in which reference TRBV28 and TRBJ1-4 provide the parts outside the CDR3, is DVKVTQSSRYLVKRTGEKVFLECVQDMDHENMFWYRQDPGLGLRLIYFSYDVKMKEKGDIPEGYSVSREKKERFSLILESASTNQTSMYLCASSLETVRLFFGSGTQLSVL.

This clonotype has ten or more counts. The genes are TRBV4-3 and TRBJ2-5, with 8 bases aligning to TRBD2. Trimming took 4 bases from V and 1 from J; bases not matched to a gene: 8. The CDR3 runs 16 residues. The germline CDR1 and CDR2 sequences are LGHNA and YSLEER. CDR3 loop: CASSRTVLAGQETQYF. CDR3 coding DNA: TGCGCCAGCAGCCGAACCGTCCTAGCGGGCCAAGAGACCCAGTACTTC.

The chain recombines TRBV28 with TRBJ2-7; 10 bases are shared with TRBD1. Losses at the gene ends were 8 bases for V and 4 bases for J; bases not matched to a gene: 14. CDR3 length equals 16 residues. CDR1 is MDHEN, CDR2 SYDVKM, per germline. In DNA, the CDR3 is TGTGCCAGCTTGTCACGGGGACAGGGGAAATCGTACGAGCAGTACTTC. Its protein product is CASLSRGQGKSYEQYF. Combining the CDR3 with reference TRBV28 and TRBJ2-7 gives the whole variable domain DVKVTQSSRYLVKRTGEKVFLECVQDMDHENMFWYRQDPGLGLRLIYFSYDVKMKEKGDIPEGYSVSREKKERFSLILESASTNQTSMYLCASLSRGQGKSYEQYFGPGTRLTVT.

This chain joins TRBV6-2 or TRBV6-3 and TRBJ2-3; 13 nucleotides line up with TRBD2. The CDR3 extends over 17 amino acids. V was pared by 7 bases and J by 2 bases, with 9 bases of the junction left unmatched. The V gene's germline CDR1 is MNHEY and CDR2 SVGEGT. CDR3 DNA: TGTGCCAGCACAGTAGGGACTAGCGGGGAGCCCACAGATACGCAGTATTTT. It yields the protein CASTVGTSGEPTDTQYF.

The genes are TRBV7-2 and TRBJ1-2, with 7 bases identical to TRBD1. The CDR3 runs to 15 residues. Trimming took 5 bases from V and 5 from J; bases not matched to a gene: 11. Germline CDR1 is SGHTA and CDR2 is FQGNSA. The CDR3 spells CASSTQAGQAYGYTF. DNA for the CDR3: TGTGCCAGCAGCACCCAGGCTGGACAGGCTTATGGCTACACCTTC.

This clonotype was seen a handful of times. The chain couples TRBV5-1 to TRBJ2-1; D may be TRBD2 (5 bases). CDR1 is SGHRS, CDR2 YFSETQ, per germline. The CDR3 is 14 residues long. Trimming removed 1 base at V and 5 bases at J, with 10 bases between. The CDR3, as DNA: TGCGCCAGCAGCTTGACTAGGCCGAACAATGAGCAGTTCTTC. Its protein product is CASSLTRPNNEQFF.